This T cell receptor (beta chain) was retrieved from a study of cytomegalovirus exposure and HLA in healthy donors. Study-wide findings and caveats: A highly shared variant cluster was judged a likely technical artifact.

Details on this clone: Its specificity is not known.

The PCR contained 60 Vbeta and 13 Jbeta primers. Data came from immunoSEQ multiplex PCR; TCRdb stores just in-frame clones and leaves some out. The table includes over 150,000 clones, 75% to 90% detected once. What was sequenced was PBMCs. The sequence was obtained from a man under 40 in good health and CMV-seronegative.

The CDR3: CASSIEVSGGTGELFF. The CDR3 DNA follows: TGTGCCAGTAGTATAGAGGTGTCAGGGGGAACCGGGGAGCTGTTTTTT. The chain employs TRBV19 and TRBJ2-2; 7 bases fit TRBD1. CDR1 and CDR2 from the germline V gene are LNHDA and SQIVND (reference sequence). This CDR3 comprises 16 residues. J was trimmed by 5 bases and V by 0 bases; bases with no gene match: 6.